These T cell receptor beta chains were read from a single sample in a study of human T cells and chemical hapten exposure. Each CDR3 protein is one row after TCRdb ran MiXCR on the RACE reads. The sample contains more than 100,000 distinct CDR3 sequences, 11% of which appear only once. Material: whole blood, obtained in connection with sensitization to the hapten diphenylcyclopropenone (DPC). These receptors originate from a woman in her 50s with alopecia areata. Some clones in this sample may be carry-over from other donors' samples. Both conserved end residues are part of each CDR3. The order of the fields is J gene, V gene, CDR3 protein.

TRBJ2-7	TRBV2	CASTSGRSYEQYF
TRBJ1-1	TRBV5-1	CASSLAQGPRHSQNTEAFF
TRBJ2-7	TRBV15	CATSVSGPYEQYF
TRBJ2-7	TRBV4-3	CASSLAGGVTYEQYF
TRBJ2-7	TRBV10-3	CAIRSPGAYEQYF
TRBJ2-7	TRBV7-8	CASSSVAGGAHEQYF
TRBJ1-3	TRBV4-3	CASSQGTGFGNTIYF
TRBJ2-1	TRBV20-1	CSVRTSFYNEQFF
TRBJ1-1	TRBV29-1	CSAAGQANTEAFF
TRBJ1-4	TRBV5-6	CASSRVNRINEKLFF
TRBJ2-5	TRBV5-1	CASSLGSGLYQETQYF
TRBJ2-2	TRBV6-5	CASSYAGTGRAGELFF
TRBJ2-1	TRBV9	CASSSRLAGSYNEQFF
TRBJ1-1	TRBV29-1	CSVPNTEAFF
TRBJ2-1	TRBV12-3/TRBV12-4	CASSLAVGGSGYEQFF
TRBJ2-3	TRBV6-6	CASSYDDTQYF
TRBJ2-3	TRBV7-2	CASSSGTGRTDTQYF
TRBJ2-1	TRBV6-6	CATRQDGSSREQFF
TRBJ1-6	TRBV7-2	CASSVSASPLNF
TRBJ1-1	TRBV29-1	CSVGKGTEAFF
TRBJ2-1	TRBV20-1	CSAAGPNHNNEQFF
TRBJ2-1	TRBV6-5	CASSPLDSFYEQFF
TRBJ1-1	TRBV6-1	CASSLSRVEAFF
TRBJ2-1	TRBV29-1	CSVSAGRERYNEQFF
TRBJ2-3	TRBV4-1	CASAQGQGGTDTQYF
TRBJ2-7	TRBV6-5	CASSLPGTAPYEQYF
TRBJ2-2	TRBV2	CASSGTGRAAGELFF
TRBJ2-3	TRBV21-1	CASSKEPSGVTDTQYF
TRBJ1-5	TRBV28	CASSAGTDGANQPQHF
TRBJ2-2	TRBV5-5	CASSLVYTGELFF
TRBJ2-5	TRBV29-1	CSVEGGHLQETQYF
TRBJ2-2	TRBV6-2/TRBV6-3	CASITGLAGTGNTGELFF
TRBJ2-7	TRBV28	CASSLRGPYEQYF
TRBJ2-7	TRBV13	CTSSGDRVYEQYF
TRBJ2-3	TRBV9	CASSADRGFGTDTQYF
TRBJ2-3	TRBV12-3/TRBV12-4	CASSLGGRDTDTQYF
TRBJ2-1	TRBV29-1	CSAGGLEQFF
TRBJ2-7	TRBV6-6	CASTQGQSYEQYF
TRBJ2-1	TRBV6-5	CASSRLAGGGEQFF
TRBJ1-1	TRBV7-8	CASSLGGKSTEAFF
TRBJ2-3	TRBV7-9	CASSGASTDTQYF
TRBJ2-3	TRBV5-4	CASSGTFGTSGLSTDTQYF
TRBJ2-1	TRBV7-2	CASSFPGGGQFF
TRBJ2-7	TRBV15	CATSREATGDWYEQYF
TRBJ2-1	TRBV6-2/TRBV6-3	CASSYPALADAYNEQFF
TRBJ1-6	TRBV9	CASSVAGVYNSPLHF
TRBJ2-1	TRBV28	CASRSAGGTYNEQFF
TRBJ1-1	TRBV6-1	CASGGSGYTEAFF
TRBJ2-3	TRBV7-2	CASSLAADTQYF
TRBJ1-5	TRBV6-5	CASSPTGNQPQHF
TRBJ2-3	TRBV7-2	CASSISTDTQYF
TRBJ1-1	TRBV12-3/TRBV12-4	CASSILAGAEAFF
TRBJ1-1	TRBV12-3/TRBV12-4	CAGERTANTEAFF
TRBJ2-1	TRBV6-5	CASSYFLAGSPEQFF
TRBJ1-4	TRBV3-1	CASSRLFNEKLFF
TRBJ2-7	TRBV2	CASSVLAGSEQYF
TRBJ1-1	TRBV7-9	CASSWTGGTEAFF
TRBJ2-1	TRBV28	CASRRTSGRAGANEQFF
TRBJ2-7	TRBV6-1	CASSDDSYEQYF